This T cell receptor beta chain was captured by sequencing in a study of cytomegalovirus exposure and HLA in healthy donors. Study-level findings and limits: Analysis was performed later, and it showed HLA-associated TCR beta chains to be more clonally expanded than equally common others.

Points on this clone: Its antigen is unidentified.

The PCR used 60 Vbeta and 13 Jbeta primers. Method: immunoSEQ multiplex PCR; TCRdb's copy keeps in-frame clones and lacks some. The sample holds roughly 40,000 clones; roughly four fifths are singletons and the top ten take about 9.3%. The germline CDR1 and CDR2 sequences are SGHVT and SQSDAQ. CDR3 length: 19 residues. The ends lost 5 bases at V and 4 bases at J; junction bases unmatched: 16. The sequence was collected from a woman in her 40s in good health and CMV-seronegative. The specimen was PBMCs. The rearrangement uses TRBV7-4 and TRBJ1-4, with 10 positions matching TRBD1. The CDR3 coding sequence is TGTGCCAGCAGCCGAGGTAAACGGGACAGGGGCTTTCTTAATGAAAAACTGTTTTTT. Its protein is CASSRGKRDRGFLNEKLFF. The whole variable domain, remainder taken from reference TRBV7-4 and TRBJ1-4, is GAGVSQSPRYKVAKRGRDVALRCDSISGHVTLYWYRQTLGQGSEVLTYSQSDAQRDKSGRPSGRFSAERPERSVSTLKIQRTEQGDSAVYLCASSRGKRDRGFLNEKLFFGSGTQLSVL.